The 17 T cell receptor beta chains listed next were all sequenced from one sample in a study of shared clonotypes between healthy human individuals. Cells designated naive CD8 were CD45RO-negative and were positively selected for CCR7, with terminally differentiated effector memory CD45RA+ cells excluded. The method was immunoSEQ multiplex PCR; TCRdb's version includes in-frame clones alone and lacks a portion of them. The sample records approximately 2,200,000 clones, more than 85% being singletons. Source material: naive CD8+ T cells from PBMCs. These receptors came from a man younger than 35 in good health. Some clones in this sample may be carry-over from other donors' samples.

The rearrangement uses TRBV2 and TRBJ2-3; D is uncertain. This CDR3 is 11 amino acids long. V was cut by 6 bases and J by 3 bases, with 4 bases left in between. CDR1 and CDR2 from the germline V gene are SNHLY and FYNNEI. Written as DNA, the CDR3 is TGTGCCAGCAGGGTAACAGATACGCAGTATTTT. Translated: CASRVTDTQYF.

The chain combines TRBV7-9 with TRBJ1-1; D is undetermined. Germline CDR1 SEHNR, CDR2 FQNEAQ (reference sequence). The V end was cut by 5 bases, the J end by 8 bases, with 9 bases between. CDR3 length equals 11 residues. CDR3: CASSLSLEAFF. The CDR3 nucleotides are TGTGCCAGCAGCCTCAGCTTGGAAGCTTTCTTT.

This chain's CDR3 is CASSPNPYEQYF. CDR3 in DNA: TGTGCCAGCAGCCCCAATCCCTACGAGCAGTACTTC. The chain links TRBV7-6 to TRBJ2-7; D is uncertain. CDR3 length equals 12 residues. CDR1 is SGHVS, CDR2 FNYEAQ, per germline. V was trimmed by 5 bases and J by 2 bases, leaving 7 bases between them.

The rearrangement uses TRBV7-6 and TRBJ2-7, with TRBD1 matching 8 bases. Germline V gives CDR1 SGHVS, CDR2 FNYEAQ. The V segment lost 4 bases and the J segment 3 bases; nucleotides outside the gene matches: 8. The CDR3 extends over 15 amino acids. The CDR3 spells CASSSGQGGLYEQYF. CDR3 nucleotide sequence: TGTGCCAGCAGCTCCGGACAGGGCGGGCTCTACGAGCAGTACTTC.

The V and J genes are TRBV5-8 and TRBJ2-7; D gene uncertain. V lost 1 base and J 2 bases, leaving 7 bases between the germline ends. This CDR3 is built from 13 residues. Germline-derived CDR1 and CDR2 are SGHTS and YDEGEE. Written as DNA, the CDR3 is TGTGCCAGCAGCTTGATGACCCCCTACGAGCAGTACTTC. Encoded protein: CASSLMTPYEQYF.

The chain joins TRBV27 to TRBJ2-5; 13 bases agree with TRBD2. CDR3 size: 17 residues. Trimming removed 0 bases from V and 5 bases from J; junction bases left unmatched: 6. Per the germline V gene, CDR1 is MNHEY and CDR2 is SMNVEV (reference sequence). This CDR3 reads CASSLSWTSGSSETQYF. CDR3 nucleotides: TGTGCCAGCAGTTTATCTTGGACTAGCGGGAGCAGTGAGACCCAGTACTTC.

This chain uses TRBV7-9 with TRBJ2-7; D possibly uses TRBD1 or TRBD2 (5 bases each). The V and J ends lost 8 bases and 1 base respectively, with 9 bases between them. From germline, CDR1 is SEHNR and CDR2 FQNEAQ (reference sequence). The CDR3 sequence is 12 residues long. The CDR3 protein is CASWDGSYEQYF. CDR3 DNA: TGTGCCAGCTGGGACGGGTCCTACGAGCAGTACTTC.

The V and J genes are TRBV27 and TRBJ1-6; no clear D. This CDR3 region has 16 residues. V lost 6 bases to trimming and J lost 0 bases, with 12 bases between them. Per the germline V gene, CDR1 is MNHEY and CDR2 is SMNVEV (reference sequence). The CDR3 protein is CASSPRSSSYNSPLHF. Here the CDR3 DNA reads TGTGCCAGCAGCCCGAGGTCGAGCTCCTATAATTCACCCCTCCACTTT.

The gene calls are TRBV4-1 and TRBJ2-5, with TRBD2 identical over 7 bases. This CDR3 has 15 amino acids. V trimming: 0 bases; J trimming: 4 bases; junction bases outside the gene matches: 5. Germline values: CDR1 MGHRA, CDR2 YSYEKL. The CDR3 DNA follows: TGCGCCAGCAGCCAAGACGGCGGGAGTGGAGAGACCCAGTACTTC. It codes for CASSQDGGSGETQYF.

As to this clone: Other DNA variants within this sample encode the same CDR3. The J gene is TRBJ1-1, the V gene TRBV7-9; no firm D call. CDR3 length: 13 residues. Trimming removed 6 bases at V and 1 base at J, with 9 bases between. Germline V gives CDR1 SEHNR, CDR2 FQNEAQ (reference sequence). CDR3 protein: CASSPGQNTEAFF. The CDR3, as DNA: TGTGCCAGCAGTCCAGGCCAGAACACTGAAGCTTTCTTT.

The rearrangement joins TRBV28 to TRBJ2-7, with 9 nucleotides matching TRBD1. The length of the CDR3 is 15 residues. With V trimmed by 3 bases and J by 1 base, 4 bases remained unmatched. Per germline, CDR1 MDHEN and CDR2 SYDVKM. The CDR3 region is CASSFRGTGSYEQYF. DNA for the CDR3: TGTGCCAGCAGTTTTCGGGGGACAGGGTCCTACGAGCAGTACTTC.

The chain combines TRBV18 with TRBJ2-3, with D possibly TRBD2 on 6 matching bases. V was trimmed by 2 bases and J by 0 bases, leaving 18 bases between them. The V gene's germline CDR1 is KGHSH and CDR2 LQKENI. There are 18 residues in the CDR3. The CDR3 here is CASSPANLPGDSTDTQYF. The DNA for the CDR3 is TGTGCCAGCTCACCAGCCAACCTACCGGGAGACAGCACAGATACGCAGTATTTT.

As concerns this clone: The same CDR3 arises from other DNA sequences in this sample as well. This rearrangement joins TRBV27 to TRBJ2-6; D not resolved. Germline V gene sequence: CDR1 MNHEY, CDR2 SMNVEV (reference sequence). Trimming cost V 1 base and J 1 base, with 2 bases left between them. The length of the CDR3 is 14 residues. In nucleotides, the CDR3 is TGTGCCAGCAGTTTATATTCTGGGGCCAACGTCCTGACTTTC. This gives the protein CASSLYSGANVLTF.

CDR3 loop: CASSFGATGENEKLFF. The DNA for the CDR3 is TGTGCCAGCAGCTTCGGGGCGACAGGGGAGAATGAAAAACTGTTTTTT. V and J are TRBV28 and TRBJ1-4, with TRBD1 identical over 8 bases. The junction had 11 bases not matched to a gene; V was cut back by 6 bases and J by 5 bases. Per germline, CDR1 MDHEN and CDR2 SYDVKM. This CDR3 contains 16 residues.

This rearrangement joins TRBV4-1 to TRBJ2-7, with 12 nucleotides matching TRBD2. This CDR3 has 18 residues. The germline V gene encodes CDR1 MGHRA and CDR2 YSYEKL. V gave up 0 bases and J gave up 5 bases; unmatched junction bases: 11. CDR3 sequence (DNA): TGCGCCAGCAGCCAAGATCCAGGGAGACTAGCGGGAGCCCACGAGCAGTACTTC. Protein product: CASSQDPGRLAGAHEQYF.

The rearrangement joins TRBV28 to TRBJ2-7; the D is unclear. Looked up from germline, CDR1 is MDHEN and CDR2 is SYDVKM. The CDR3 spans 14 residues. With 3 bases removed from V and 6 bases from J, the gap between germline ends came to 15 bases. The DNA for the CDR3 is TGTGCCAGCAGTTTTATTGGAAGTCCTACCGAGCAGTACTTC. Translation gives CASSFIGSPTEQYF. The whole variable domain, remainder taken from reference TRBV28 and TRBJ2-7, is DVKVTQSSRYLVKRTGEKVFLECVQDMDHENMFWYRQDPGLGLRLIYFSYDVKMKEKGDIPEGYSVSREKKERFSLILESASTNQTSMYLCASSFIGSPTEQYFGPGTRLTVT.

The V call is TRBV7-9, the J call TRBJ2-1, with D maybe TRBD2 (6 bases). CDR1 is SEHNR and CDR2 is FQNEAQ in the germline V gene (reference sequence). V shed 4 bases and J shed 7 bases, with 17 bases lying between them. This CDR3 is 15 amino acids long. Here the CDR3 reads CASSSRESPANEQFF. The CDR3 DNA follows: TGTGCCAGCAGCTCCCGGGAGAGCCCCGCTAATGAGCAGTTCTTC.